This is a list of T cell receptor beta chains from one sample in a study of shared clonotypes between healthy human individuals. Some clones are missing from TCRdb's copy, which holds only in-frame ones; the method was immunoSEQ multiplex PCR. Altogether roughly 2,500,000 clones are present, roughly 93% being singletons, with the ten largest covering 0.35% to 0.45%. The sample was naive CD4+ T cells from PBMCs. The receptors come from a man between 18 and 29 years old in good health. Some clones in this sample may be carry-over from other donors' samples. Both conserved end residues are part of each CDR3. The order of the fields is clone size, J gene, D gene, V gene, CDR3 protein, CDR3 DNA. D genes are given only for firm matches. Clone sizes are given selectively: once, few, many, or a class where the clone is expanded.

NA | TRBJ2-5 | TRBD1 | TRBV27 | CASSPHRQGARETQYF | TGTGCCAGCAGTCCCCACCGACAGGGGGCGCGGGAGACCCAGTACTTC
once | TRBJ1-3 | NA | TRBV7-9 | CASSLGYSGNTIYF | TGTGCCAGCAGCTTGGGGTACTCTGGAAACACCATATATTTT
NA | TRBJ2-5 | TRBD1 | TRBV13 | CASSKTGGAIRETQYF | TGTGCCAGCAGCAAGACAGGGGGCGCGATCAGAGAGACCCAGTACTTC
NA | TRBJ1-4 | TRBD1 | TRBV30 | CAWSPRPGQQSEKLFF | TGTGCCTGGAGTCCCCGGCCGGGACAGCAGTCTGAAAAACTGTTTTTT
NA | TRBJ2-1 | NA | TRBV10-3 | CAIMGDSSYNEQFF | TGTGCCATCATGGGCGATAGCTCCTACAATGAGCAGTTCTTC
NA | TRBJ2-5 | TRBD2 | TRBV12-5 | CASAPRLAGEWGTQYF | TGTGCTAGTGCCCCGCGACTAGCGGGGGAGTGGGGAACCCAGTACTTC
NA | TRBJ2-3 | TRBD1 | TRBV2 | CASSGQGRGTDTQYF | TGTGCCAGCAGTGGACAGGGGAGAGGCACAGATACGCAGTATTTT
NA | TRBJ1-6 | NA | TRBV6-5 | CASSYEGQHSPLHF | TGTGCCAGCAGTTATGAGGGCCAGCATTCACCCCTCCACTTT
NA | TRBJ2-7 | NA | TRBV11-1 | CASSHAIRLGESYEQYF | TGTGCCAGCAGCCACGCAATCCGACTGGGGGAGTCCTACGAGCAGTACTTC
NA | TRBJ2-5 | NA | TRBV18 | CASSPPGGETQYF | TGTGCCAGCTCACCACCAGGGGGAGAGACCCAGTACTTC
NA | TRBJ2-7 | NA | TRBV10-3 | CAISEAPQVGQYF | TGTGCCATCAGTGAGGCCCCCCAAGTCGGGCAGTACTTC
once | TRBJ2-1 | NA | TRBV27 | CASTPVLAPYNEQFF | TGTGCCAGCACCCCCGTCCTAGCGCCCTACAATGAGCAGTTCTTC
NA | TRBJ2-2 | NA | TRBV28 | CATTSRKGDFDGELFF | TGTGCCACCACATCTCGCAAGGGAGATTTCGACGGGGAGCTGTTTTTT
NA | TRBJ2-3 | NA | TRBV9 | CASSALAGQFSTDTQYF | TGTGCCAGCAGCGCTCTAGCCGGACAGTTCTCCACAGATACGCAGTATTTT
NA | TRBJ2-1 | TRBD2 | TRBV5-6 | CASSHGLAGLTYNEQFF | TGTGCCAGCAGTCATGGACTAGCGGGCCTAACCTACAATGAGCAGTTCTTC
NA | TRBJ2-5 | TRBD2 | TRBV5-4 | CASSSKFGLGQETQYF | TGTGCCAGCAGCTCTAAGTTCGGACTAGGCCAAGAGACCCAGTACTTC
NA | TRBJ1-5 | NA | TRBV28 | CASRATGNQPQHF | TGTGCCAGCAGAGCAACCGGGAATCAGCCCCAGCATTTT
NA | TRBJ1-1 | NA | TRBV18 | CASSSWGELEAFF | TGTGCCAGCTCATCGTGGGGGGAGCTTGAAGCTTTCTTT
NA | TRBJ2-7 | NA | TRBV18 | CASSPETFSEQYF | TGTGCCAGCTCACCAGAAACATTCTCCGAGCAGTACTTC
NA | TRBJ1-1 | NA | TRBV28 | CASSFQSLGASEAFF | TGTGCCAGCAGTTTTCAATCGCTCGGGGCTTCTGAAGCTTTCTTT
NA | TRBJ2-5 | NA | TRBV27 | CASSLPGIKTQYF | TGTGCCAGCAGTTTACCAGGGATAAAGACCCAGTACTTC
NA | TRBJ2-1 | NA | TRBV9 | CASSVRLSSYNEQFF | TGTGCCAGCAGCGTAAGATTGAGCTCCTACAATGAGCAGTTCTTC
NA | TRBJ1-1 | NA | TRBV29-1 | CSVATGWTEAFF | TGCAGCGTCGCTACAGGGTGGACTGAAGCTTTCTTT
NA | TRBJ2-7 | NA | TRBV7-9 | CASSRSQGLYEQYF | TGTGCCAGCAGCCGGTCGCAGGGTCTCTACGAGCAGTACTTC
NA | TRBJ1-2 | TRBD1 | TRBV6-6 | CASIRDSYYGYTF | TGTGCCAGCATCCGGGACAGCTACTATGGCTACACCTTC
NA | TRBJ1-2 | NA | TRBV7-9 | CASSSLVTGATRGYTF | TGTGCCAGCAGCTCGCTCGTGACGGGGGCTACTCGTGGCTACACCTTC
NA | TRBJ2-7 | NA | TRBV10-3 | CAISESKNSHQGNLFYEQYF | TGTGCCATCAGTGAGTCGAAAAACAGCCATCAGGGAAATTTGTTCTACGAGCAGTACTTC
NA | TRBJ1-1 | NA | TRBV18 | CASSPPSAGNTEAFF | TGTGCCAGCTCACCACCGTCGGCAGGGAACACTGAAGCTTTCTTT
NA | TRBJ1-3 | NA | TRBV27 | CASRTPAGNTIYF | TGTGCCAGCAGAACCCCTGCTGGAAACACCATATATTTT
NA | TRBJ2-2 | NA | TRBV2 | CASSEGRRTNTGELFF | TGTGCCAGCAGTGAAGGTCGCAGGACGAACACCGGGGAGCTGTTTTTT
NA | TRBJ2-7 | NA | TRBV19 | CASMRSVYEQYF | TGTGCCTCAATGCGTTCAGTCTACGAGCAGTACTTC
NA | TRBJ2-7 | NA | TRBV1 | CTSSQDPHQLSYEQYF | TGCACCAGCAGCCAAGATCCCCATCAGCTTTCCTACGAGCAGTACTTC
NA | TRBJ1-5 | TRBD1 | TRBV10-3 | CASARDSVTNSNQPQHF | TGTGCCTCCGCACGGGACAGCGTAACAAATAGCAATCAGCCCCAGCATTTT
NA | TRBJ1-1 | NA | TRBV29-1 | CSVRSGSMNTEAFF | TGCAGCGTGCGTTCCGGCAGCATGAACACTGAAGCTTTCTTT
NA | TRBJ2-5 | NA | TRBV5-1 | CASSLVGRLQETQYF | TGCGCCAGCAGCTTGGTGGGACGCCTACAAGAGACCCAGTACTTC
NA | TRBJ2-3 | NA | TRBV29-1 | CSAEGDTSTDTQYF | TGCAGCGCCGAGGGGGACACTAGCACAGATACGCAGTATTTT
once | TRBJ1-4 | NA | TRBV5-6 | CASSLQGRFEKLFF | TGTGCCAGCAGCTTGCAGGGGCGGTTTGAAAAACTGTTTTTT
once | TRBJ2-1 | TRBD2 | TRBV6-1 | CASSGGTSGNNEQFF | TGTGCCAGCAGTGGCGGGACTAGCGGGAACAATGAGCAGTTCTTC
NA | TRBJ2-5 | TRBD1 | TRBV18 | CASSPSGQQETQYF | TGTGCCAGCTCACCGTCGGGACAGCAAGAGACCCAGTACTTC
NA | TRBJ2-2 | TRBD2 | TRBV5-1 | CASSQASGRYTGELFF | TGCGCCAGCAGCCAAGCAAGCGGGAGATACACCGGGGAGCTGTTTTTT
NA | TRBJ2-2 | NA | TRBV29-1 | CSVAKTSWYTGELFF | TGCAGCGTTGCTAAGACTAGTTGGTATACCGGGGAGCTGTTTTTT
NA | TRBJ2-5 | TRBD2 | TRBV15 | CATSPGLAGGLGGETQYF | TGTGCCACCAGCCCAGGACTAGCGGGAGGCCTCGGGGGGGAGACCCAGTACTTC
NA | TRBJ1-3 | NA | TRBV25-1 | CASSNSGNTIYF | TGTGCCAGCAGTAACTCTGGAAACACCATATATTTT
NA | TRBJ2-5 | NA | TRBV7-3 | CASSPGPQETQYF | TGTGCCAGCAGCCCAGGTCCCCAAGAGACCCAGTACTTC
NA | TRBJ2-1 | NA | TRBV18 | CASSPGLLVYNEQFF | TGTGCCAGCTCACCAGGGCTGCTCGTCTACAATGAGCAGTTCTTC
NA | TRBJ1-1 | NA | TRBV2 | CASSLQGAEAFF | TGTGCCAGCAGTCTGCAGGGTGCTGAAGCTTTCTTT
NA | TRBJ2-5 | NA | TRBV27 | CASSSTSGIRQGTQYF | TGTGCCAGCAGTTCGACCTCAGGGATCCGGCAGGGGACCCAGTACTTC
NA | TRBJ1-2 | NA | TRBV15 | CATSRDGHSCTF | TGTGCCACCAGCAGAGATGGGCACTCATGCACCTTC
NA | TRBJ2-1 | TRBD2 | TRBV27 | CASSQRLAGGLHEQFF | TGTGCCAGCAGTCAGAGACTAGCGGGAGGGCTCCATGAGCAGTTCTTC
NA | TRBJ1-2 | NA | TRBV28 | CASSSTTANYGYTF | TGTGCCAGCAGTTCTACGACAGCTAACTATGGCTACACCTTC
NA | TRBJ2-7 | NA | TRBV5-1 | CASSLVVEENEQYF | TGCGCCAGCAGCTTGGTAGTGGAGGAAAACGAGCAGTACTTC